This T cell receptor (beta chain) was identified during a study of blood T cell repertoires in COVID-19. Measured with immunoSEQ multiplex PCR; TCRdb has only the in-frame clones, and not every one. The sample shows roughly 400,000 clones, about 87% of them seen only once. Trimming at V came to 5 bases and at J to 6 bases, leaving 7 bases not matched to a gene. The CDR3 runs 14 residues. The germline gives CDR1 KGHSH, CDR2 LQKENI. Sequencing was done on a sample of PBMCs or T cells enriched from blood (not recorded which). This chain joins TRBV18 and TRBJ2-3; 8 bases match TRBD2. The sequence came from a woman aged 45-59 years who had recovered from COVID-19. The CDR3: CASSSTVAGDTQYF. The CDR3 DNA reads TGTGCCAGCTCATCTACAGTAGCGGGGGATACGCAGTATTTT.